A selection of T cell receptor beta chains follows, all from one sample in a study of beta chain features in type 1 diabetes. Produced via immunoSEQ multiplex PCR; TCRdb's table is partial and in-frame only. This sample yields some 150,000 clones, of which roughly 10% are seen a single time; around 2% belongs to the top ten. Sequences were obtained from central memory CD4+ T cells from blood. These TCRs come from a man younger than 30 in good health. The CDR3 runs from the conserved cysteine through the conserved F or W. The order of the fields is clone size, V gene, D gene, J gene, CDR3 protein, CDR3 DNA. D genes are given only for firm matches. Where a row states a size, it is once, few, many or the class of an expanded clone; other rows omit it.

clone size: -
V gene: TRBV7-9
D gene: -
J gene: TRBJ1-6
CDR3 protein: CASSQDGTSSPLHF
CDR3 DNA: TGTGCCAGCAGCCAGGACGGAACTAGTTCACCCCTCCACTTT

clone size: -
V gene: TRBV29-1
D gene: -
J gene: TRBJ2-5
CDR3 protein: CSVGERVGVGTQYF
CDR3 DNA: TGCAGCGTTGGGGAACGGGTCGGAGTGGGGACCCAGTACTTC

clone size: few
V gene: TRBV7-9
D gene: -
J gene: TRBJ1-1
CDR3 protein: CASSQGGNTEAFF
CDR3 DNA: TGTGCCAGCAGCCAAGGGGGGAACACTGAAGCTTTCTTT

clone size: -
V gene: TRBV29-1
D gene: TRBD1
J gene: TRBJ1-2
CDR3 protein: CSDRGTGDGYTF
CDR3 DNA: TGCAGTGACCGCGGGACAGGGGACGGCTACACCTTC

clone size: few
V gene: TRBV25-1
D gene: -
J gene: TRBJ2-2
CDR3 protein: CASSETRRNTGELFF
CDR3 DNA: TGTGCCAGCAGTGAAACCAGGAGGAACACCGGGGAGCTGTTTTTT

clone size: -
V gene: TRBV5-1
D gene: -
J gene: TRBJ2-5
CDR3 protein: CASSTPGQETQYF
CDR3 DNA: TGCGCCAGCAGCACGCCGGGCCAAGAGACCCAGTACTTC

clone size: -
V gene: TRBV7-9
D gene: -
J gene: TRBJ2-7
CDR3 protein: CASSLSATPSYEQYF
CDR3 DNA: TGTGCCAGCAGCTTGAGCGCCACACCGTCCTACGAGCAGTACTTC

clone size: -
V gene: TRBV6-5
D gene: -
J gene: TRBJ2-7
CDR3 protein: CASSYTPWGYEQYF
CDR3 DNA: TGTGCCAGCAGTTACACCCCCTGGGGCTACGAGCAGTACTTC

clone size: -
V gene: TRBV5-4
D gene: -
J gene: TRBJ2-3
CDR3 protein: CASSLGGIHTDTQYF
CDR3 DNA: TGTGCCAGCAGCTTGGGTGGTATCCACACAGATACGCAGTATTTT

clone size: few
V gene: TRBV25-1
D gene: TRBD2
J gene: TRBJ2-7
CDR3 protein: CASRGLAGVYEQYF
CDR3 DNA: TGTGCCAGCAGAGGACTAGCGGGAGTCTACGAGCAGTACTTC

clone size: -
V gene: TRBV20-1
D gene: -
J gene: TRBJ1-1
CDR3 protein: CSASTNTEAFF
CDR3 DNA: TGCAGTGCTTCTACCAACACTGAAGCTTTCTTT

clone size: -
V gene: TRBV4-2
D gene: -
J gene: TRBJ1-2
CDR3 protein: CASSQEVHLLVYGYTF
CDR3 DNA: TGTGCCAGCAGCCAAGAGGTACACCTCCTTGTCTATGGCTACACCTTC

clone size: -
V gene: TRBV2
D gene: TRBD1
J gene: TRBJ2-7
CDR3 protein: CASRRDRSSYEQYF
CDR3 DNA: TGTGCCAGCAGGAGGGACAGGAGCTCCTACGAGCAGTACTTC

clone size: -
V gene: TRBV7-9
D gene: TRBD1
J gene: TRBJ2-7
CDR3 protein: CASSLGWGTDRGYEQYF
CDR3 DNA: TGTGCCAGCAGCTTAGGCTGGGGAACGGACAGGGGTTACGAGCAGTACTTC

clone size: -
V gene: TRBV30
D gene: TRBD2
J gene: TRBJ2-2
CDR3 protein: CAWSGGLAGYRGELFF
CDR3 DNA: TGTGCCTGGAGTGGCGGACTAGCGGGCTACCGAGGGGAGCTGTTTTTT

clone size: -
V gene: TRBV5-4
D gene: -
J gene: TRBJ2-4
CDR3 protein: CASTAADSPKNIQYF
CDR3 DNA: TGTGCCAGCACCGCCGCCGACTCGCCCAAAAACATTCAGTACTTC

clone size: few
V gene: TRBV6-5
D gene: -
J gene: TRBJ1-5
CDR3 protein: CASTRQVGQPQHF
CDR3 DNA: TGTGCCAGCACCCGGCAGGTGGGGCAGCCCCAGCATTTT

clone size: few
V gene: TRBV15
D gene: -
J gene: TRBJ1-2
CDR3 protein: CATSRTQGGNGYTF
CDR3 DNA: TGTGCCACCAGCAGAACACAGGGTGGAAATGGCTACACCTTC

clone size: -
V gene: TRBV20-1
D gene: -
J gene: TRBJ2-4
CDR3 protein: CSNDKENIQYF
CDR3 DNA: TGCAGTAACGACAAGGAAAACATTCAGTACTTC

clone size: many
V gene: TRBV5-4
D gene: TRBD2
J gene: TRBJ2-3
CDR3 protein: CASSSSLRGGADTQYF
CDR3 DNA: TGTGCCAGCAGCTCCTCTTTGCGGGGGGGCGCAGATACGCAGTATTTT

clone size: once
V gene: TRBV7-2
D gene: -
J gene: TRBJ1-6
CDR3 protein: CASSLSTGFRGSPLHF
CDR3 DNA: TGTGCCAGCAGCTTATCAACAGGGTTCCGAGGTTCACCCCTCCACTTT

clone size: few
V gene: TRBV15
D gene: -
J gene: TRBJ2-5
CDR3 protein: CATRGTKQNQETQYF
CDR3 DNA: TGTGCCACCAGAGGGACGAAGCAGAACCAAGAGACCCAGTACTTC

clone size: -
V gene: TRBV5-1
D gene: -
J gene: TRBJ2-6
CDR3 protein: CASRTSHNSGANVLTF
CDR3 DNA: TGCGCCAGCAGAACTAGCCATAACTCTGGGGCCAACGTCCTGACTTTC